These 3 T cell receptor beta chains were all obtained from the same sample, sequenced in a study of blood T cell repertoires in COVID-19. TCRdb's table, derived via immunoSEQ multiplex PCR, lists solely in-frame clones and lacks some. The sample comprises 150,000 to 200,000 clones, 75% to 85% of which are singletons, and about 16% rests with the top ten. Specimen: PBMCs or T cells enriched from blood (not recorded which). The receptors stem from a man between 45 and 60 years old who had recovered from COVID-19.

This rearrangement joins TRBV6-5 to TRBJ1-6; perhaps TRBD1 as D (5 bases). The V gene lost 6 bases and the J gene lost 7 bases, with 10 bases spanning the gap. The CDR3 loop spans 13 amino acids. Per the germline V gene, CDR1 is MNHEY and CDR2 is SVGAGI. The CDR3 spells CASSAGSNSPLHF. The DNA for the CDR3 is TGTGCCAGCAGCGCAGGGTCCAATTCACCCCTCCACTTT.

The genes are TRBV11-2 and TRBJ1-4; D unresolved. Deletions cut 5 bases from V and 3 bases from J, with 19 bases between. Germline V lookup: CDR1 SGHAT, CDR2 FQNNGV. The CDR3 is 17 residues long. The CDR3: CASSHPPGFWSNEKLFF. The DNA for the CDR3 is TGTGCCAGCAGCCACCCCCCGGGGTTTTGGTCTAATGAAAAACTGTTTTTT.

The sample holds a few counts of this clone. V usage is TRBV27 and J usage is TRBJ1-5, with 8 bases lining up with TRBD1. The germline gives CDR1 MNHEY, CDR2 SMNVEV (reference sequence). V dropped 5 bases and J dropped 6; count of bases not matched to a gene: 15. The CDR3 contains 17 residues. This CDR3 reads CASSPYRGGVKFQPQHF. The CDR3 DNA follows: TGTGCCAGCAGTCCTTACAGGGGGGGGGTAAAATTTCAGCCCCAGCATTTT.